The clone carrying this T cell receptor beta chain was observed a handful of times. This specimen comes from a study of CD8+ T cells in alopecia areata. At the level of the study: Treated patients were given oral tofacitinib, which was dosed at 5 to 10 mg twice daily.

Sequencing relied on a cDNA template that was reverse transcribed from extracted RNA. Only in-frame clones appear in the TCRdb table, and some are missing; sequencing was by immunoSEQ multiplex PCR. The sample comprises more than 95,000 clones, 58% of which are singletons, and under 35% rests with the top ten. Germline V gene lookup returns CDR1 MNHEY and CDR2 SMNVEV (reference sequence). The germline V and J ends were trimmed by 2 bases and 1 base, with 5 bases remaining between them. The CDR3 is made up of 14 amino acids. Treatment: oral pan-JAK inhibitor, 5-10 mg twice daily. This sample comprised CD8+ T cells sorted from blood, obtained at week 4, from a patient treated with tofacitinib. The chain joins TRBV27 to TRBJ2-2; D call uncertain. This receptor was obtained from a human donor with alopecia areata. CDR3 DNA: TGTGCCAGCAGTTTAAAGGAGAACACCGGGGAGCTGTTTTTT. Its translation: CASSLKENTGELFF.